The present T cell receptor (beta chain) was sequenced within a study of CD8 T cells in ankylosing spondylitis. The study's findings and limits: Disease-linked clones were CD8+ and relatively rare in peripheral blood.

CDR3 length: 11 residues. Using its own MiXCR run on the 5' RACE reads, TCRdb lists one record per CDR3 protein. The sample includes hundreds of thousands of distinct CDR3 sequences, roughly 8.2% of them seen just once. The sample holds many counts of this clonotype. Its antigen is not identified. One end of the junction is discordant with germline, which a read error may explain. The sample was blood, either unsorted or a sorted T cell fraction (not recorded which). The receptor was isolated from a female donor with ankylosing spondylitis or in good health (not recorded which). This chain links TRBV12-3 or TRBV12-4 with TRBJ2-7, with 7 bases aligning to TRBD1. This CDR3 reads CASSLGTAPHF. The CDR3 DNA reads as TGTGCCAGCAGCCTCGGGACAGCCCCCCACTTC.